This T cell receptor beta chain was recovered during a study of identical twins. This clonotype was recorded a few times. Each CDR3 protein gets one entry after TCRdb re-called the 5' RACE reads with MiXCR. Here the sample spans about 200,000 distinct CDR3 sequences, around a tenth being singletons. CDR3 length: 16 residues. Trimming took 3 bases from V and 5 from J; bases not matched to a gene: 11. CDR1 is LGHDT and CDR2 is YNNKEL in the germline V gene (reference sequence). The receptor was derived from a woman between 18 and 29 years old in good health. Material: memory (CD45RO+) T cells sorted from blood. The chain combines TRBV3-1 with TRBJ2-5; 8 nucleotides align to TRBD2. CDR3 in amino acids: CASSQKSGSSGETQYF. CDR3 sequence (DNA): TGTGCCAGCAGCCAGAAAAGCGGGAGTTCCGGGGAGACCCAGTACTTC.